A single count supports the clone carrying this T cell receptor (beta chain). Its antigen is not identified. The CDR3 loop spans 11 amino acids. The V and J ends lost 8 bases and 7 bases respectively, with 11 bases between them. Germline CDR1 reads MNHEY; CDR2 reads SMNVEV (reference sequence). Deep was the level at which the assay was run. Original analysis: ImmunoSEQ output lacked quality scores and full-length reads, limiting matched filtering. The method was immunoSEQ multiplex PCR; TCRdb's version includes in-frame clones alone and lacks a portion of them. V, J and clone size are taken as reported in that table, and D and trimming were inferred from the DNA itself. The repertoire includes some 630,000 clones, about 96% of them detected once, and approximately 0.12% sits in the top ten. CD45RO-negative CD8 cells positively selected for CCR7 made up the naive population, which excluded terminally differentiated effector memory CD45RA+ cells.

This specimen comes from a study of shared clonotypes between healthy human individuals. General study results and limits: Few donors restricted represented genetic and exposure-history diversity. Memory subsets had estimated richness that was generally smaller than that of naive subsets.

The chain is built from TRBV27 and TRBJ2-5; no clear D. The sequencing input was naive CD8+ T cells sorted from blood. The TCR was taken from a woman aged 25 to 39 in good health. The CDR3 here is CASQLGWTQYF. The DNA of the CDR3 is TGTGCCAGCCAACTCGGGTGGACCCAGTACTTC.